This is a list of T cell receptor beta chains from one sample in a study of tumor-infiltrating lymphocytes in oesophageal squamous cell carcinoma. A single record per CDR3 protein comes from TCRdb applying MiXCR to the PCR reads. The sample carries some 14,000 distinct CDR3 sequences, around 55% recorded once. The material sequenced was esophageal tumor tissue. The receptor source for this set is a male donor with esophageal squamous cell carcinoma. The CDR3 runs from the conserved cysteine through the conserved F or W. The order of the fields is V gene, J gene, CDR3 protein.

>TRBV7-6|TRBJ1-6
CANSRRDYNEQYF
>TRBV27|.
CASSSHTYEQFF
>TRBV24-1|TRBJ1-1
CATSESLEMNTEAFF
>TRBV27|TRBJ2-4
CASSLSKGHIQYF
>TRBV7-2|TRBJ2-1
CASRFSSGRSNNEQFF
>TRBV7-8|TRBJ1-2
CASTHRASLVNYGYTF
>TRBV27|TRBJ2-3
CASSLSPWDRGYTQYF
>TRBV7-3|.
CASSFGPYHRDSYNEQFF
>TRBV6-6|.
CASSDAGGVNEQYF
>TRBV12-3/TRBV12-4|TRBJ2-5
CASKTGETQYF
>TRBV27|.
CASSPWAKPYEQYF